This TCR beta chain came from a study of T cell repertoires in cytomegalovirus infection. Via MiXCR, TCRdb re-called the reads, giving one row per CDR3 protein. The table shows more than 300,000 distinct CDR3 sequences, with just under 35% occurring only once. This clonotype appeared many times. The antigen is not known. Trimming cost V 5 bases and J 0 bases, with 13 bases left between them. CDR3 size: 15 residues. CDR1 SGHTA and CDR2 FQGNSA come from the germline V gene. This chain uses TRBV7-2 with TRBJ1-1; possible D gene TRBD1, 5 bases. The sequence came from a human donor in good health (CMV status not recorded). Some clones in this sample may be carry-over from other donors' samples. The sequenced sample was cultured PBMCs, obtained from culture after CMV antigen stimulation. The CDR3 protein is CASSRSGTVNTEAFF. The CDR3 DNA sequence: TGTGCCAGCAGCCGCTCCGGGACCGTGAACACTGAAGCTTTCTTT.